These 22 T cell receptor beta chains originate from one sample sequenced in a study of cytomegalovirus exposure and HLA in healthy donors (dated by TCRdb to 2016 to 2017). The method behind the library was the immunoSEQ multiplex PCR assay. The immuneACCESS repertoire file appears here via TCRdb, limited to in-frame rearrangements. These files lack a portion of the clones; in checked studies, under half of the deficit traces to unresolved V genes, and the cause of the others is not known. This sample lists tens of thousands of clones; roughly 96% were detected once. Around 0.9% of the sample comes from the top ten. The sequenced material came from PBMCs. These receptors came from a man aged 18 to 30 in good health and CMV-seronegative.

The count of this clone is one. As DNA, the CDR3 is TGCGCCAGCAGCGGCCGGGGTCCGGGCACCGGGGAGCTGTTTTTT. Translating it yields CASSGRGPGTGELFF. The chain employs TRBV5-1 and TRBJ2-2; D is possibly TRBD2 (5 bases). Per germline, CDR1 SGHRS and CDR2 YFSETQ. Trimming cost V 4 bases and J 4 bases, with 14 bases left between them. The CDR3 has 15 amino acids.

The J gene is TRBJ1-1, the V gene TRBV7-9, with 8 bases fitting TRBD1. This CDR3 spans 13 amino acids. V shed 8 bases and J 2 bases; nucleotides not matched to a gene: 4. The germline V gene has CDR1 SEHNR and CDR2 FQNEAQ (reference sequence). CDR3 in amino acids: CASGDRINTEAFF. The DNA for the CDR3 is TGTGCCAGCGGGGACAGGATAAACACTGAAGCTTTCTTT.

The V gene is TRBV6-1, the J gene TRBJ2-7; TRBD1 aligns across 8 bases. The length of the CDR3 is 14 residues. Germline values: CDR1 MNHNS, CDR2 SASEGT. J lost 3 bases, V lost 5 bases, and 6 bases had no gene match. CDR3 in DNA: TGTGCCAGCAGTCCAGGGACAGGCTTCTACGAGCAGTACTTC. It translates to CASSPGTGFYEQYF.

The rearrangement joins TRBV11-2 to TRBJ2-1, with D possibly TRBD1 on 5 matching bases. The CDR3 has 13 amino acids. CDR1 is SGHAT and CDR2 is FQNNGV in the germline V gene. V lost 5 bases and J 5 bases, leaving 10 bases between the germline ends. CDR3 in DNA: TGTGCCAGCAGCCTCGACAGTAACAATGAGCAGTTCTTC. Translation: CASSLDSNNEQFF.

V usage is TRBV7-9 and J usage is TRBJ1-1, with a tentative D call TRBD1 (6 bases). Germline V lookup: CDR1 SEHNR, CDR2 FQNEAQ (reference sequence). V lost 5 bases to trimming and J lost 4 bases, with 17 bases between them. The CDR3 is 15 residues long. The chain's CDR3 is CASSTEQGEGTEAFF. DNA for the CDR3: TGTGCCAGCAGCACCGAACAGGGTGAGGGCACTGAAGCTTTCTTT.

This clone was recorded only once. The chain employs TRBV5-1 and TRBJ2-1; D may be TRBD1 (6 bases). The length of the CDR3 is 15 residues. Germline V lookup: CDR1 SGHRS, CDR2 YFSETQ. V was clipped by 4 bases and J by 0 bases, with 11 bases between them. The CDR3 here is CASSGTGSSYNEQFF. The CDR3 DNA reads TGCGCCAGCAGCGGAACAGGGAGCTCCTACAATGAGCAGTTCTTC.

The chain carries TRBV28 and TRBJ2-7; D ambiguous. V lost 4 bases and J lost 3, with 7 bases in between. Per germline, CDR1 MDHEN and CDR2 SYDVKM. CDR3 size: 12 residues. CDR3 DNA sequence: TGTGCCAGCAGTTGGTCCAGCTACGAGCAGTACTTC. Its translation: CASSWSSYEQYF. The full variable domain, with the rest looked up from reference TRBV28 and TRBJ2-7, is DVKVTQSSRYLVKRTGEKVFLECVQDMDHENMFWYRQDPGLGLRLIYFSYDVKMKEKGDIPEGYSVSREKKERFSLILESASTNQTSMYLCASSWSSYEQYFGPGTRLTVT.

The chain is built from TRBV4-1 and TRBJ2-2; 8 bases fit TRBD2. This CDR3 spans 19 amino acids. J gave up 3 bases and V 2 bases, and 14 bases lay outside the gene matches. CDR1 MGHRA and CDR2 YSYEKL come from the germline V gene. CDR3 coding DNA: TGCGCCAGCAGCCAAATCGGGAGGGCCCGTCTTCGGGACACCGGGGAGCTGTTTTTT. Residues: CASSQIGRARLRDTGELFF.

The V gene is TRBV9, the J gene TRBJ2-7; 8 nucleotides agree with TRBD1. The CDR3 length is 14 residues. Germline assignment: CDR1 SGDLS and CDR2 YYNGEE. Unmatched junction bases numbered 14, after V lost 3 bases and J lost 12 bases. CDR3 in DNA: TGTGCCAGCAGCGCTGGACAGGGTCTTTCGACTCGGTACTTC. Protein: CASSAGQGLSTRYF.

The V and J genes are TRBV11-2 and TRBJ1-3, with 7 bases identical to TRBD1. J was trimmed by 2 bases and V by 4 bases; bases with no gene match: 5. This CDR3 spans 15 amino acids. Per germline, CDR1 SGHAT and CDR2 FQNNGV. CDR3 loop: CASSSDRAPGNTIYF. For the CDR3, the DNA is TGTGCCAGCAGCTCCGACAGGGCCCCTGGAAACACCATATATTTT.

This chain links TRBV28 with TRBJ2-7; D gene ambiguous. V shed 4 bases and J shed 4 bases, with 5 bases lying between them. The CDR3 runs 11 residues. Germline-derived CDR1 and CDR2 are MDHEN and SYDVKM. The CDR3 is CASSSGYEQYF. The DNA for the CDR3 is TGTGCCAGCAGTTCAGGTTACGAGCAGTACTTC.

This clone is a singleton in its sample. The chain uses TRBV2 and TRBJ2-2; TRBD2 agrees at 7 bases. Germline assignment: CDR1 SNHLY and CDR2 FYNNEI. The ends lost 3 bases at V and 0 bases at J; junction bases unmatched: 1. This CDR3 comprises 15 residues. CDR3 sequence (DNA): TGTGCCAGCAGTGACCTAGCGGCGAACACCGGGGAGCTGTTTTTT. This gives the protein CASSDLAANTGELFF. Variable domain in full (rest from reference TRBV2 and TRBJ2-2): EPEVTQTPSHQVTQMGQEVILRCVPISNHLYFYWYRQILGQKVEFLVSFYNNEISEKSEIFDDQFSVERPDGSNFTLKIRSTKLEDSAMYFCASSDLAANTGELFFGEGSRLTVL.

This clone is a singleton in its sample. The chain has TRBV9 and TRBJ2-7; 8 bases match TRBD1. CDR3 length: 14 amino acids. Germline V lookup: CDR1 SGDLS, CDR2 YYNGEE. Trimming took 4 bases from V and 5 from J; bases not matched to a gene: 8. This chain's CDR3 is CASSRDRSYDEQYF. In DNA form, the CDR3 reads TGTGCCAGCAGCAGGGACAGGTCCTATGACGAGCAGTACTTC.

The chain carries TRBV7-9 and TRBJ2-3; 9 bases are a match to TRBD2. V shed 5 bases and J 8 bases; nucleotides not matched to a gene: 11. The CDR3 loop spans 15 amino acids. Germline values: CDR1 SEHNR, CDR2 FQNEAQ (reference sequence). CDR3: CASSHSSGNAGTQYF. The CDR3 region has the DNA TGTGCCAGCAGCCATTCTAGCGGGAATGCGGGTACGCAGTATTTT.

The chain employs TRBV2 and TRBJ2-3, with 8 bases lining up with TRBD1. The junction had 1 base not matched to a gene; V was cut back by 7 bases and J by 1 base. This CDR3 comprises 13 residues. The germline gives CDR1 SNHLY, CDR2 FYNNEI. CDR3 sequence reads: CASMTGGTDTQYF. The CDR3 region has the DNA TGTGCCAGCATGACAGGGGGCACAGATACGCAGTATTTT.

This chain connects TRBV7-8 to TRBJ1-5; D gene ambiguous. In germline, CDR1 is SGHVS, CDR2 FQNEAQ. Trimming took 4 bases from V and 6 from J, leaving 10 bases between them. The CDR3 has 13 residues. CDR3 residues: CASSSRGVQPQHF. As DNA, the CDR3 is TGTGCCAGCAGCTCCCGGGGTGTTCAGCCCCAGCATTTT.

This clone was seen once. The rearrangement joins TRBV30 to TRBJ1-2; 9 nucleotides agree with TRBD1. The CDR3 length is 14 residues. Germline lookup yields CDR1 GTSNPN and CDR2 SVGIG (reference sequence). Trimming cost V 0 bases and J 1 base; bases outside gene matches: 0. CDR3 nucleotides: TGTGCCTGGAGTGTGACAGGGGGTAACTATGGCTACACCTTC. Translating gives CAWSVTGGNYGYTF. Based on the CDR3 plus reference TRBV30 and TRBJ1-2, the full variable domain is SQTIHQWPATLVQPVGSPLSLECTVEGTSNPNLYWYRQAAGRGLQLLFYSVGIGQISSEVPQNLSASRPQDRQFILSSKKLLLSDSGFYLCAWSVTGGNYGYTFGSGTRLTVV.

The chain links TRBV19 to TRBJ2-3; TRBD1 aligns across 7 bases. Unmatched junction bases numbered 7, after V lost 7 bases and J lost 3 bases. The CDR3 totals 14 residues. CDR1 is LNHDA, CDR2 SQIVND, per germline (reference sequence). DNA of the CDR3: TGTGCCAGTACCGACCGACAGGGAACAGATACGCAGTATTTT. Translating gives CASTDRQGTDTQYF.

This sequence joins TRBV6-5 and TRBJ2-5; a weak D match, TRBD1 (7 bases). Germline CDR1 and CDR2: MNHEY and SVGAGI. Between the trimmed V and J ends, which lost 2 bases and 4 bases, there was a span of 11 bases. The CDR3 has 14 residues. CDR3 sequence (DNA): TGTGCCAGCAGTTACGGCCAGGGGGGAGAGACCCAGTACTTC. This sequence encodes CASSYGQGGETQYF.

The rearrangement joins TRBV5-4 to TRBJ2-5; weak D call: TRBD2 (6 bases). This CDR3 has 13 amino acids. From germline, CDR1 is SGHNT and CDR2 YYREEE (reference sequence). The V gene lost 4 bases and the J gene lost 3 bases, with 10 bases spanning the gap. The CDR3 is CASSKLAEETQYF. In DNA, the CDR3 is TGTGCCAGCAGCAAACTAGCAGAAGAGACCCAGTACTTC. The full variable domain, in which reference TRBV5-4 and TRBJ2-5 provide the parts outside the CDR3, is ETGVTQSPTHLIKTRGQQVTLRCSSQSGHNTVSWYQQALGQGPQFIFQYYREEENGRGNFPPRFSGLQFPNYSSELNVNALELDDSALYLCASSKLAEETQYFGPGTRLLVL.

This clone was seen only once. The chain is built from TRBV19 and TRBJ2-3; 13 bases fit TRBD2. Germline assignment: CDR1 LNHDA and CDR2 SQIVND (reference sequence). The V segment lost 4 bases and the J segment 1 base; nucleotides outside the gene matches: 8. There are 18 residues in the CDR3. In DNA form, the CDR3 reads TGTGCCAGTAGTACCAGGACTAGCGGGAGAAGTGGCACAGATACGCAGTATTTT. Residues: CASSTRTSGRSGTDTQYF.

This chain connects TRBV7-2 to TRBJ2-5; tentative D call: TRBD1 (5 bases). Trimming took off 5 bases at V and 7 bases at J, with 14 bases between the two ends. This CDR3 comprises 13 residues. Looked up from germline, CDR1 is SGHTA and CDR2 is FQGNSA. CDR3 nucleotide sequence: TGTGCCAGCAGCCCTCTGGGGCGAGGGACCCAGTACTTC. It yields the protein CASSPLGRGTQYF.